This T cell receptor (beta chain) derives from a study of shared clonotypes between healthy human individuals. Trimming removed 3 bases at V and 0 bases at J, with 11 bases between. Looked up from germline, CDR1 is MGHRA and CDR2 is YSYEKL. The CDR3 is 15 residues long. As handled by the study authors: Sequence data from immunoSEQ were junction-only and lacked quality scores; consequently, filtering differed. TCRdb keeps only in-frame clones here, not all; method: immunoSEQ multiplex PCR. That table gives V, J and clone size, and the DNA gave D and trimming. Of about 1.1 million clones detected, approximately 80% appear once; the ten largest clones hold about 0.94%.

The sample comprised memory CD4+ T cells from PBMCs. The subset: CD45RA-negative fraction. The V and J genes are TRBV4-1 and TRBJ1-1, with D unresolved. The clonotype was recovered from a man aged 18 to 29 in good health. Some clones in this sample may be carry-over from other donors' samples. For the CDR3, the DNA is TGCGCCAGCAGCCACGAAGGAGGGATGAACACTGAAGCTTTCTTT. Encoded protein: CASSHEGGMNTEAFF.